Included here is one T cell receptor beta chain sequence, with context. Its specificity is unknown. These data are taken from a study of CD8+CD57+ T cells in acquired aplastic anemia. Whole-study context: On average, sorted CD4+ and CD8+ cells gave approximately 3.5 ug of DNA. General study findings and limits: Nearly 30 CD8+ CDR3 sequences were shared between patients and controls. CD8+ Simpson's diversity in patients was not significantly different from that in controls.

Profiles of TCR beta VDJ and CDR3 were generated from a genomic DNA template. From the reads, TCRdb called clonotypes with MiXCR, one entry per CDR3 protein. Here the sample spans 250,000 to 300,000 distinct CDR3 sequences, 55% to 65% being singletons. Germline CDR1 is SGHTA and CDR2 is FQGTGA. The length of the CDR3 is 16 residues. The ends lost 1 base at V and 4 bases at J; junction bases unmatched: 4. This receptor was identified in a human donor with severe aplastic anemia or a healthy control (not recorded which). The chain joins TRBV7-3 to TRBJ2-3, with TRBD2 matching 11 bases. The sequenced sample consisted of sorted CD4+, CD8+, or CD8+CD57+ T cells (not recorded which) from PBMCs. In DNA, the CDR3 is TGTGCCAGCAGCTTAAACTTAGCGGGGGGGGCAGATACGCAGTATTTT. Encoded protein: CASSLNLAGGADTQYF.